A selection of T cell receptor beta chains follows, all from one sample in a study of T cell repertoires in cytomegalovirus infection. One entry per CDR3 protein, called by TCRdb with MiXCR from the reads. The data hold roughly 720,000 distinct CDR3 sequences, with less than 40% observed a single time. Sequencing was done on a sample of PBMCs. These receptors originate from a human donor in good health (CMV status not recorded). Some clones in this sample may be carry-over from other donors' samples. Both conserved end residues are part of each CDR3. Fields, in order: D gene, V gene, clone size, J gene, CDR3 protein, CDR3 DNA. D genes are given only for firm matches. Clone size is given for some rows only: seen once, a few or many times, or a class if the clone is expanded.

d_call: NA
v_call: TRBV28
clone_size: few
j_call: TRBJ2-5
cdr3_aa: CASSAMDLLQETQYF
cdr3_nt: TGTGCCAGCAGTGCCATGGACCTACTCCAAGAGACCCAGTACTTC

d_call: TRBD1
v_call: TRBV12-3/TRBV12-4
clone_size: many
j_call: TRBJ1-5
cdr3_aa: CASSPGTGRQPQHF
cdr3_nt: TGTGCCAGCAGTCCCGGGACAGGGCGTCAGCCCCAGCATTTT

d_call: NA
v_call: TRBV12-3/TRBV12-4
clone_size: few
j_call: TRBJ2-3
cdr3_aa: CASSPGTEIFTDTQYF
cdr3_nt: TGTGCCAGCAGCCCCGGGACGGAAATTTTCACAGATACGCAGTATTTT

d_call: TRBD1
v_call: TRBV27
clone_size: few
j_call: TRBJ2-7
cdr3_aa: CASSWTGVGEQYF
cdr3_nt: TGTGCCAGCAGTTGGACAGGGGTCGGCGAGCAGTACTTC

d_call: NA
v_call: TRBV6-2/TRBV6-3
clone_size: few
j_call: TRBJ2-5
cdr3_aa: CASSYSRRSIEETQYF
cdr3_nt: TGTGCCAGCAGTTACTCGAGGAGGTCCATAGAAGAGACCCAGTACTTC

d_call: NA
v_call: TRBV28
clone_size: NA
j_call: TRBJ1-1
cdr3_aa: CASSYIKGHLYTEAFF
cdr3_nt: TGTGCCAGCAGTTACATCAAGGGACACCTATACACTGAAGCTTTCTTT

d_call: NA
v_call: TRBV20-1
clone_size: few
j_call: TRBJ2-5
cdr3_aa: CSAQRRDTETQYF
cdr3_nt: TGCAGTGCCCAGAGGCGGGATACAGAGACCCAGTACTTC

d_call: NA
v_call: TRBV7-2
clone_size: few
j_call: TRBJ2-7
cdr3_aa: CASSRQAAYEQYF
cdr3_nt: TGTGCCAGCAGTAGACAGGCTGCCTACGAGCAGTACTTC

d_call: NA
v_call: TRBV11-3
clone_size: NA
j_call: TRBJ2-1
cdr3_aa: CVSSPSPIEVRGSSYNEQFF
cdr3_nt: TGTGTCAGCAGCCCTAGTCCGATTGAGGTGAGGGGAAGCTCCTACAATGAGCAGTTCTTC

d_call: NA
v_call: TRBV5-1
clone_size: NA
j_call: TRBJ1-1
cdr3_aa: CASTSTDLNTEAFF
cdr3_nt: TGCGCCAGCACCTCGACAGACCTGAACACTGAAGCTTTCTTT

d_call: TRBD1
v_call: TRBV19
clone_size: NA
j_call: TRBJ2-3
cdr3_aa: CASSIVWTGHLTDTQYF
cdr3_nt: TGTGCCAGTAGTATAGTATGGACAGGACACCTCACAGATACGCAGTATTTT

d_call: NA
v_call: TRBV4-1
clone_size: many
j_call: TRBJ1-3
cdr3_aa: CASSQDGGVGNTIYF
cdr3_nt: TGCGCCAGCAGCCAAGATGGAGGGGTCGGAAACACCATATATTTT

d_call: NA
v_call: TRBV10-3
clone_size: few
j_call: TRBJ2-1
cdr3_aa: CAIRHDTLVPNEQFF
cdr3_nt: TGTGCCATCAGACATGACACCTTAGTTCCCAATGAGCAGTTCTTC

d_call: TRBD1
v_call: TRBV2
clone_size: NA
j_call: TRBJ2-7
cdr3_aa: CASSEGPFDRAYEQYF
cdr3_nt: TGTGCCAGCAGTGAAGGTCCCTTCGACAGGGCCTACGAGCAGTACTTC

d_call: NA
v_call: TRBV20-1
clone_size: NA
j_call: TRBJ1-6
cdr3_aa: CSAIVRTYNSPLHF
cdr3_nt: TGCAGTGCTATCGTAAGGACCTATAATTCACCCCTCCACTTT

d_call: NA
v_call: TRBV6-5
clone_size: few
j_call: TRBJ1-3
cdr3_aa: CASSPPGHGGNTIYF
cdr3_nt: TGTGCCAGCAGTCCCCCGGGTCATGGTGGAAACACCATATATTTT

d_call: TRBD2
v_call: TRBV12-3/TRBV12-4
clone_size: many
j_call: TRBJ2-5
cdr3_aa: CASSVTSGKQETQYF
cdr3_nt: TGTGCCAGCAGTGTGACTAGCGGTAAACAAGAGACCCAGTACTTC

d_call: NA
v_call: TRBV19
clone_size: few
j_call: TRBJ1-2
cdr3_aa: CASSAGPGQYYGYTF
cdr3_nt: TGTGCCAGTAGTGCAGGCCCCGGACAGTACTATGGCTACACCTTC

d_call: TRBD1
v_call: TRBV12-3/TRBV12-4
clone_size: many
j_call: TRBJ1-5
cdr3_aa: CASSPTGGGQPQHF
cdr3_nt: TGTGCCAGCAGCCCTACAGGGGGCGGTCAGCCCCAGCATTTT

d_call: NA
v_call: TRBV29-1
clone_size: once
j_call: TRBJ2-5
cdr3_aa: CSVLVPEFQETQYF
cdr3_nt: TGCAGCGTCCTGGTACCGGAGTTTCAAGAGACCCAGTACTTC

d_call: NA
v_call: TRBV6-6
clone_size: few
j_call: TRBJ2-5
cdr3_aa: CASSAQGGSETQYF
cdr3_nt: TGTGCCAGCAGTGCCCAGGGGGGCTCAGAGACCCAGTACTTC

d_call: NA
v_call: TRBV4-2
clone_size: NA
j_call: TRBJ2-3
cdr3_aa: CSSSQDHLAEIFTDTQYF
cdr3_nt: TGTTCCAGCAGCCAAGATCACCTGGCTGAGATCTTCACAGATACGCAGTATTTT

d_call: NA
v_call: TRBV6-1
clone_size: NA
j_call: TRBJ2-3
cdr3_aa: CASSERAGRTDTQYF
cdr3_nt: TGTGCCAGCAGTGAACGGGCGGGACGCACAGATACGCAGTATTTT

d_call: NA
v_call: TRBV7-2
clone_size: NA
j_call: TRBJ1-3
cdr3_aa: CASSPLIGGSSGNTIYF
cdr3_nt: TGTGCCAGCAGCCCCCTGATAGGGGGAAGTTCTGGAAACACCATATATTTT

d_call: NA
v_call: TRBV28
clone_size: NA
j_call: TRBJ2-7
cdr3_aa: CASSSTGTGNYEQYF
cdr3_nt: TGTGCCAGCAGTTCAACCGGGACGGGTAACTACGAGCAGTACTTC

d_call: TRBD1
v_call: TRBV7-6
clone_size: NA
j_call: TRBJ2-4
cdr3_aa: CASSFPRDRVNIQYF
cdr3_nt: TGTGCCAGCAGCTTCCCTCGGGACAGGGTAAACATTCAGTACTTC

d_call: NA
v_call: TRBV29-1
clone_size: NA
j_call: TRBJ1-2
cdr3_aa: CSVVRGARGYTF
cdr3_nt: TGCAGCGTAGTGAGGGGGGCAAGGGGCTACACCTTC

d_call: NA
v_call: TRBV6-8
clone_size: NA
j_call: TRBJ1-1
cdr3_aa: CASRRRGNTEAFF
cdr3_nt: TGTGCCAGCAGGAGACGGGGGAACACTGAAGCTTTCTTT

d_call: TRBD1
v_call: TRBV12-3/TRBV12-4
clone_size: NA
j_call: TRBJ2-1
cdr3_aa: CASSLDGAGGPYNEQFF
cdr3_nt: TGTGCCAGCAGTTTAGACGGGGCAGGGGGTCCCTACAATGAGCAGTTCTTC

d_call: TRBD1
v_call: TRBV20-1
clone_size: NA
j_call: TRBJ1-2
cdr3_aa: CSAPGGGWTGVYGYTF
cdr3_nt: TGCAGTGCCCCGGGAGGGGGGTGGACAGGGGTTTATGGCTACACCTTC

d_call: NA
v_call: TRBV4-2
clone_size: NA
j_call: TRBJ1-2
cdr3_aa: CASSQDWGTRGSTGYTF
cdr3_nt: TGTGCCAGCAGCCAAGATTGGGGCACGCGGGGCTCTACGGGCTACACCTTC

d_call: TRBD2
v_call: TRBV6-2/TRBV6-3
clone_size: NA
j_call: TRBJ2-1
cdr3_aa: CASSYSISLAGPSHHNEQLF
cdr3_nt: TGTGCCAGCAGTTACTCGATTTCCCTAGCGGGACCCTCCCACCACAATGAGCAGTTATTC

d_call: NA
v_call: TRBV7-2
clone_size: many
j_call: TRBJ1-5
cdr3_aa: CASGQTSSNQPQHF
cdr3_nt: TGTGCCAGCGGCCAGACGTCCAGCAATCAGCCCCAGCATTTT

d_call: NA
v_call: TRBV12-3/TRBV12-4
clone_size: NA
j_call: TRBJ2-5
cdr3_aa: CASSSIGRETQYF
cdr3_nt: TGTGCCAGCAGTTCTATCGGTCGGGAGACCCAGTACTTC

d_call: NA
v_call: TRBV28
clone_size: many
j_call: TRBJ1-5
cdr3_aa: CASSFAGLFQPQHF
cdr3_nt: TGTGCCAGCAGTTTTGCAGGGTTATTTCAGCCCCAGCATTTT

d_call: NA
v_call: TRBV4-1
clone_size: NA
j_call: TRBJ2-7
cdr3_aa: CASSQVNNRAYEQYF
cdr3_nt: TGCGCCAGCAGCCAAGTAAATAACAGGGCCTACGAGCAGTACTTC

d_call: NA
v_call: TRBV5-1
clone_size: NA
j_call: TRBJ1-1
cdr3_aa: CASGRAGTTEAFF
cdr3_nt: TGCGCCAGCGGCCGGGCAGGGACCACTGAAGCTTTCTTT

d_call: NA
v_call: TRBV19
clone_size: few
j_call: TRBJ2-4
cdr3_aa: CASSLGRGAKNIQYF
cdr3_nt: TGTGCCAGTAGTCTGGGACGGGGGGCCAAAAACATTCAGTACTTC

d_call: NA
v_call: TRBV5-1
clone_size: NA
j_call: TRBJ2-1
cdr3_aa: CASSHGGLASPYNEQFF
cdr3_nt: TGCGCCAGCAGCCACGGGGGCTTGGCCTCACCTTACAATGAGCAGTTCTTC

d_call: NA
v_call: TRBV27
clone_size: NA
j_call: TRBJ2-7
cdr3_aa: CASSPQGPYEQYF
cdr3_nt: TGTGCCAGCAGTCCCCAAGGACCCTACGAGCAGTACTTC

d_call: NA
v_call: TRBV12-3/TRBV12-4
clone_size: NA
j_call: TRBJ2-7
cdr3_aa: CASSVLTGDSYEQYF
cdr3_nt: TGTGCCAGCAGCGTACTAACGGGGGATTCCTACGAGCAGTACTTC

d_call: NA
v_call: TRBV12-3/TRBV12-4
clone_size: NA
j_call: TRBJ1-2
cdr3_aa: CASRTVNYGYTF
cdr3_nt: TGTGCCAGCAGGACAGTTAACTATGGCTACACCTTC

d_call: TRBD1
v_call: TRBV6-5
clone_size: NA
j_call: TRBJ1-2
cdr3_aa: CASSWTGERGYTF
cdr3_nt: TGTGCCAGCAGTTGGACAGGGGAGAGAGGCTACACCTTC

d_call: NA
v_call: TRBV6-2/TRBV6-3
clone_size: NA
j_call: TRBJ2-1
cdr3_aa: CDSSYGGINEQFF
cdr3_nt: TGTGACAGCAGTTACGGCGGCATCAATGAGCAGTTCTTC

d_call: NA
v_call: TRBV29-1
clone_size: NA
j_call: TRBJ1-1
cdr3_aa: CSVVATPQANTEAFF
cdr3_nt: TGCAGCGTTGTTGCGACCCCCCAGGCGAACACTGAAGCTTTCTTT

d_call: NA
v_call: TRBV27
clone_size: NA
j_call: TRBJ2-7
cdr3_aa: CASSLFGTGPYEQYF
cdr3_nt: TGTGCCAGCAGTTTATTTGGGACTGGGCCCTACGAGCAGTACTTC

d_call: TRBD2
v_call: TRBV6-1
clone_size: NA
j_call: TRBJ2-3
cdr3_aa: CASSIGSGGAAVTDTQYF
cdr3_nt: TGTGCCAGCAGTATAGGTAGCGGGGGGGCCGCGGTTACAGATACGCAGTATTTT

d_call: TRBD2
v_call: TRBV12-3/TRBV12-4
clone_size: NA
j_call: TRBJ2-1
cdr3_aa: CASSFVTSSNEQFF
cdr3_nt: TGTGCCAGCAGTTTCGTGACTAGCAGCAATGAGCAGTTCTTC

d_call: NA
v_call: TRBV29-1
clone_size: few
j_call: TRBJ1-2
cdr3_aa: CSALLTGSYGYTF
cdr3_nt: TGCAGCGCTTTGCTGACAGGCTCCTATGGCTACACCTTC

d_call: TRBD2
v_call: TRBV19
clone_size: NA
j_call: TRBJ2-7
cdr3_aa: CASSIGGLAGRYEQYF
cdr3_nt: TGTGCCAGTAGTATAGGAGGACTAGCGGGAAGATACGAGCAGTACTTC

d_call: NA
v_call: TRBV7-2
clone_size: once
j_call: TRBJ2-7
cdr3_aa: CASILEETYEQYF
cdr3_nt: TGTGCCAGCATCTTAGAGGAGACCTACGAGCAGTACTTC

d_call: NA
v_call: TRBV27
clone_size: few
j_call: TRBJ2-7
cdr3_aa: CASRLSTYEQYF
cdr3_nt: TGTGCCAGCAGACTATCCACCTACGAGCAGTACTTC

d_call: NA
v_call: TRBV27
clone_size: NA
j_call: TRBJ2-7
cdr3_aa: CASPCLYEQYF
cdr3_nt: TGTGCCAGCCCTTGCCTCTACGAGCAGTACTTC

d_call: TRBD1
v_call: TRBV2
clone_size: NA
j_call: TRBJ1-5
cdr3_aa: CASSETGGHQPQHF
cdr3_nt: TGTGCCAGCAGTGAGACAGGGGGGCATCAGCCCCAGCATTTT

d_call: TRBD2
v_call: TRBV24-1
clone_size: NA
j_call: TRBJ2-1
cdr3_aa: CATSDLRLAGGSREQFF
cdr3_nt: TGTGCCACCAGTGATTTAAGGCTAGCGGGGGGATCTCGGGAGCAGTTCTTC

d_call: NA
v_call: TRBV4-1
clone_size: few
j_call: TRBJ2-5
cdr3_aa: CASSQEPTQDTQYF
cdr3_nt: TGCGCCAGCAGCCAAGAGCCCACCCAAGACACCCAGTACTTC

d_call: NA
v_call: TRBV7-7
clone_size: NA
j_call: TRBJ2-3
cdr3_aa: CASSLNTGGTQYF
cdr3_nt: TGTGCTAGCAGCTTAAATACCGGAGGTACGCAGTATTTT

d_call: TRBD2
v_call: TRBV6-1
clone_size: NA
j_call: TRBJ2-6
cdr3_aa: CASTDSLSPGLAGGSGANVLTF
cdr3_nt: TGTGCCAGCACCGATAGCCTCTCGCCGGGACTAGCGGGGGGGTCTGGGGCCAACGTCCTGACTTTC

d_call: TRBD1
v_call: TRBV28
clone_size: few
j_call: TRBJ2-2
cdr3_aa: CASSFRDRGTGELFF
cdr3_nt: TGTGCCAGCAGTTTTAGGGACAGGGGGACCGGGGAGCTGTTTTTT